The text below deals with one T cell receptor (beta chain). These data are taken from a study of PD-L1 blockade in urothelial cancer. TCRdb's table, derived via immunoSEQ multiplex PCR, lists solely in-frame clones and lacks some. The table includes about 80,000 clones, roughly 87% detected once. Germline CDR1 reads LGHNA; CDR2 reads YSLEER. J was trimmed by 5 bases and V by 2 bases; bases with no gene match: 11. This CDR3 has 16 residues. Sample contribution per patient ranged from 1 to 8, covering pretreatment and on-treatment. Sequences were derived from PBMCs, sampled around atezolizumab (anti-PD-L1) treatment. The receptor was derived from a woman between 65 and 79 years old with urothelial cancer. The genes are TRBV4-3 and TRBJ2-5, with 7 bases matching TRBD1. CDR3 bases: TGCGCCAGCAGCCAAAGCTCCGCAGGGGGTGGCGAGACCCAGTACTTC. Translated: CASSQSSAGGGETQYF.